This T cell receptor beta chain was documented in a study of sequential checkpoint blockade in melanoma (dated by TCRdb to about 2019). Study-level background: Patients were assigned by 1:1 randomization to either first-line nivolumab followed by ipilimumab (arm A) or ipilimumab followed by nivolumab (arm B). Maintenance nivolumab came after each of the two trial sequences. Overall study results and their limits: The model for predicting response that combines TCR metrics with mutation burden needs to be validated in larger, independent patient cohorts.

With regard to this clone: This clone's antigen is unknown. No base-level quality is on record; no much larger clone is a single base apart.

Reading the label with the study, this specimen's treatment or condition is: randomized to nivolumab then ipilimumab (arm A) or the reverse (arm B). Prior DNA-damaging chemotherapy had not been received by any trial patient. Live CD3+CD8+ cells negative for CD19 and CD56 were sorted from thawed PBMCs on a FACS Aria II flow cytometer. Samples came from patients with melanoma in CheckMate 064, a randomized, open-label phase II trial of sequential checkpoint blockade. Peripheral blood mononuclear cells were obtained through leukapheresis, purified using Ficoll-Paque, and frozen in human serum containing approximately 9.1% DMSO. Purity of sorted blood CD3+CD8+ cells was verified at >95% immediately after sorting, followed by DNA extraction. Taken from cysteine to phenylalanine, the CDR3 has 16 residues. Just CDR3 DNA is preserved here, 48 bases in frame from base 1. Reading the germline V gene gives CDR1 SGHTS and CDR2 YDEGEE. V is clipped by 6 bases and J by 1 base, and the sequence between their germline boundaries is 19 bases long.

The immunoSEQ Assay was used to immunosequence TCRbeta CDR3 regions from genomic DNA. Before high-throughput sequencing, genomic DNA was amplified using bias-controlled multiplex PCR. In the paper's pipeline: To quantify the absolute abundance of each unique TCRbeta CDR3 region, the sequences were collapsed and filtered. Clonality, defined as 1 minus Pielou's evenness, was calculated using productive rearrangements only. Clones with significantly greater frequencies in on-treatment versus baseline samples were identified using a previously published method. TCRdb mirrors the immuneACCESS table, restricted to in-frame sequences. Some clones are absent from its copies; in checked studies, under half trace to an unresolved V gene, and the reason for the others is unknown. That table furnishes V, J and clone size, whereas the DNA furnished D and trimming. The sample contains roughly 13,000 clones, less than 55% of them found a single time. The biggest ten clones account for 15% to 20% of the sample.

The source of this sequence is a human donor with melanoma. The source material was CD8+ T cells sorted from blood (inferred from file names), sampled from a patient given nivolumab and ipilimumab in sequence. The chain employs TRBV5-8 and TRBJ1-1; the D gene lacks a confident call. The CDR3: CASNNQMTDSNTEAFF. The nucleotide sequence reads TGTGCCAGCAACAATCAAATGACGGACTCGAACACTGAAGCTTTCTTT.